The 21 T cell receptor beta chains given below trace back to one sample, sequenced in a study of cytomegalovirus exposure and HLA in healthy donors. The PCR had 60 Vbeta and 13 Jbeta primers. Sequencing used immunoSEQ multiplex PCR; TCRdb keeps in-frame clones, though not all of them. The data show approximately 210,000 clones, with approximately 86% seen just once and approximately 1.9% held by the top ten. Source material: PBMCs. These receptor sequences come from a young woman in good health and CMV-seronegative.

The gene calls are TRBV4-1 and TRBJ2-5; 9 nucleotides match TRBD2. This CDR3 has 15 amino acids. Germline V gene lookup returns CDR1 MGHRA and CDR2 YSYEKL. The V and J ends lost 4 bases and 4 bases, in that order; junction bases with no gene match: 7. Here the CDR3 DNA reads TGCGCCAGCAGCCCCGAGAGAGCGGGAGGAGAGACCCAGTACTTC. As protein: CASSPERAGGETQYF.

In nucleotides, the CDR3 is TGCAGTGCCGAGGATCCCGGGACAGGTTTGGGGTCCAATGAGCAGTTCTTC. Protein: CSAEDPGTGLGSNEQFF. The gene calls are TRBV29-1 and TRBJ2-1; 8 bases line up with TRBD1. Germline V lookup: CDR1 SQVTM, CDR2 ANQGSEA. The CDR3 consists of 17 residues.

The chain couples TRBV4-1 to TRBJ2-7; D might be TRBD2 (5 bases). V gave up 0 bases and J gave up 7 bases, with 10 bases separating them. Germline lookup yields CDR1 MGHRA and CDR2 YSYEKL. The CDR3 sequence is 13 residues long. The chain's CDR3 is CASSQDIRGEQYF. Here the CDR3 DNA reads TGCGCCAGCAGCCAAGATATTCGGGGTGAGCAGTACTTC.

This clone was detected only once. The CDR3 region is CASSPSGGARDTQYF. In DNA, the CDR3 is TGTGCCAGCAGTCCTTCCGGGGGGGCTAGAGATACGCAGTATTTT. The chain is built from TRBV28 and TRBJ2-3; 8 bases map to TRBD2. The CDR3 consists of 15 residues. Germline V lookup: CDR1 MDHEN, CDR2 SYDVKM. Losses at the gene ends were 5 bases for V and 5 bases for J; bases not matched to a gene: 9.

This clone has just one count. The chain is built from TRBV4-1 and TRBJ2-2, with TRBD1 as a possible D gene (5 bases). Germline values: CDR1 MGHRA, CDR2 YSYEKL. The CDR3 is 17 residues long. V was clipped by 4 bases and J by 3 bases, with 18 bases between them. The CDR3 here is CASSPDPATAYTGELFF. The CDR3 DNA reads as TGCGCCAGCAGCCCCGACCCGGCGACAGCATACACCGGGGAGCTGTTTTTT.

V usage is TRBV6-5 and J usage is TRBJ2-7, with D maybe TRBD1 (6 bases). The CDR3 covers 16 residues. V gave up 0 bases and J gave up 5 bases, with 17 bases separating them. Germline CDR1 reads MNHEY; CDR2 reads SVGAGI. The CDR3 DNA sequence: TGTGCCAGCAGTTACTCGTTGGACAGTTTCGACCACGAGCAGTACTTC. Amino acid sequence: CASSYSLDSFDHEQYF.

This clone was seen once. The gene calls are TRBV2 and TRBJ2-4; tentative D call: TRBD1 (7 bases). Germline loops: CDR1 SNHLY, CDR2 FYNNEI. The length of the CDR3 is 16 residues. V shed 3 bases and J shed 2 bases, with 14 bases lying between them. The CDR3 loop reads CASSDGAGGSKNIQYF. CDR3 coding DNA: TGTGCCAGCAGTGACGGGGCAGGGGGGTCCAAAAACATTCAGTACTTC.

V gene TRBV7-9 combines with J gene TRBJ2-7, with 9 positions matching TRBD1. This CDR3 contains 16 residues. The V gene's germline CDR1 is SEHNR and CDR2 FQNEAQ (reference sequence). The junction had 10 bases not matched to a gene; V was cut back by 5 bases and J by 2 bases. The CDR3 nucleotides read TGTGCCAGCAGCCTTTCAACCGGGACAGGGCCCTACGAGCAGTACTTC. Translating gives CASSLSTGTGPYEQYF.

The gene calls are TRBV5-6 and TRBJ1-2, with TRBD1 matching 12 bases. V was clipped by 2 bases and J by 8 bases; unmatched bases: 10. The germline V gene encodes CDR1 SGHDT and CDR2 YYEEEE. The CDR3 extends over 16 amino acids. The CDR3 reads CASSLLEGQGAGGYTF. The CDR3 nucleotides read TGTGCCAGCAGCTTATTGGAGGGACAGGGGGCTGGAGGCTACACCTTC.

The chain carries TRBV7-2 and TRBJ1-4, with 8 bases aligning to TRBD1. The length of the CDR3 is 15 residues. Germline CDR1 SGHTA, CDR2 FQGNSA. The V and J ends lost 3 bases and 1 base, in that order; junction bases with no gene match: 1. CDR3 sequence reads: CASSFTGGTNEKLFF. The CDR3 DNA is TGTGCCAGCAGCTTTACAGGGGGAACTAATGAAAAACTGTTTTTT.

The gene calls are TRBV7-8 and TRBJ2-1, with TRBD1 identical over 9 bases. J gave up 15 bases and V 3 bases, and 6 bases lay outside the gene matches. This CDR3 is built from 12 residues. Germline V gene sequence: CDR1 SGHVS, CDR2 FQNEAQ. Here the CDR3 DNA reads TGTGCCAGCAGCTTTACAGGGGGCATACGGTTCTTC. This codes for CASSFTGGIRFF.

The chain recombines TRBV19 with TRBJ1-2; 9 bases line up with TRBD1. V gave up 1 base and J gave up 11 bases; unmatched junction bases: 8. This CDR3 region has 14 residues. CDR1 and CDR2 (germline): LNHDA, SQIVND (reference sequence). Here the CDR3 reads CASSIGPGQGQYTF. DNA of the CDR3: TGTGCCAGTAGTATAGGGCCGGGACAGGGACAGTACACCTTC.

The rearrangement links TRBV7-9 to TRBJ2-2; possibly TRBD1 for D (5 bases). Germline V lookup: CDR1 SEHNR, CDR2 FQNEAQ (reference sequence). Trimming cost V 5 bases and J 6 bases, with 19 bases left between them. The CDR3 is 16 amino acids. CDR3 region: CASSQVLGVVAGELFF. DNA for the CDR3: TGTGCCAGCAGCCAGGTGTTAGGGGTGGTCGCCGGGGAGCTGTTTTTT.

The genes are TRBV4-1 and TRBJ2-1; 11 nucleotides match TRBD2. V lost 0 bases to trimming and J lost 2 bases; unmatched junction nucleotides: 9. Germline V lookup: CDR1 MGHRA, CDR2 YSYEKL. The CDR3 runs 19 residues. The CDR3 DNA reads as TGCGCCAGCAGCCAAGATCACGGATTAGCGGGAGGGCCCTACAATGAGCAGTTCTTC. This translates into CASSQDHGLAGGPYNEQFF.

This chain joins TRBV5-4 and TRBJ2-5, with 8 bases aligning to TRBD2. With 5 bases clipped from V and 4 bases from J, the junction kept 7 bases outside the gene matches. Germline CDR1 is SGHNT and CDR2 is YYREEE (reference sequence). CDR3 length equals 14 residues. The chain's CDR3 is CASRTGGAPETQYF. In nucleotides, the CDR3 is TGTGCCAGCAGGACCGGGGGGGCACCAGAGACCCAGTACTTC.

V is TRBV9 and J is TRBJ2-3; 12 positions agree with TRBD2. The CDR3 is 16 residues long. Trimming took 0 bases from V and 5 from J; bases not matched to a gene: 4. Per germline, CDR1 SGDLS and CDR2 YYNGEE. CDR3 bases: TGTGCCAGCAGCGTAGGGTCTAGCGGGGGGGTAGATACGCAGTATTTT. The encoded protein is CASSVGSSGGVDTQYF.

The chain carries TRBV5-6 and TRBJ2-5; TRBD1 aligns across 7 bases. TRBJ2-7 explains the end of the DNA better; the J call may be wrong. CDR3 length: 14 residues. Germline CDR1 and CDR2: SGHDT and YYEEEE. The CDR3 reads CASSLGQGPYEQYF. CDR3 bases: TGTGCCAGCAGCTTGGGACAGGGACCCTACGAGCAGTACTTC.

This clone is a singleton in its sample. The rearrangement uses TRBV7-6 and TRBJ2-1, with unresolved D. Deletions cut 1 base from V and 7 bases from J, with 8 bases between. The CDR3 contains 13 residues. Germline V CDR1 and CDR2: SGHVS, FNYEAQ. CDR3 amino acids: CASSLGEENEQFF. The DNA for the CDR3 is TGTGCCAGCAGCTTAGGAGAGGAGAATGAGCAGTTCTTC.

This chain uses TRBV7-2 with TRBJ2-2; D might be TRBD2 (6 bases). The V gene lost 5 bases and the J gene lost 3 bases, with 13 bases spanning the gap. This CDR3 spans 15 amino acids. Germline V lookup: CDR1 SGHTA, CDR2 FQGNSA. The CDR3 reads CASSPAGLDTGELFF. CDR3 nucleotide sequence: TGTGCCAGCAGCCCCGCGGGGTTGGACACCGGGGAGCTGTTTTTT. The full variable domain, in which reference TRBV7-2 and TRBJ2-2 provide the parts outside the CDR3, is GAGVSQSPSNKVTEKGKDVELRCDPISGHTALYWYRQSLGQGLEFLIYFQGNSAPDKSGLPSDRFSAERTGGSVSTLTIQRTQQEDSAVYLCASSPAGLDTGELFFGEGSRLTVL.

This sequence joins TRBV19 and TRBJ1-2; unclear D gene. Trimming pared 2 bases from V and 2 bases from J, leaving 9 bases between. The CDR3 sequence is 14 residues long. Germline V gene sequence: CDR1 LNHDA, CDR2 SQIVND (reference sequence). The CDR3: CASSILAGNYGYTF. The CDR3 nucleotides are TGTGCCAGTAGTATACTGGCAGGCAACTATGGCTACACCTTC.

The CDR3 region has the DNA TGTGCCAGCTCACGAGGAGCCGGGGGAGGAGAGACCCAGTACTTC. It specifies CASSRGAGGGETQYF. The V call is TRBV18, the J call TRBJ2-5, with D tentatively TRBD2 (6 bases). With 4 bases removed from V and 4 bases from J, the gap between germline ends came to 16 bases. From germline, CDR1 is KGHSH and CDR2 LQKENI. CDR3 length: 15 residues. Variable domain in full (rest from reference TRBV18 and TRBJ2-5): NAGVMQNPRHLVRRRGQEARLRCSPMKGHSHVYWYRQLPEEGLKFMVYLQKENIIDESGMPKERFSAEFPKEGPSILRIQQVVRGDSAAYFCASSRGAGGGETQYFGPGTRLLVL.